This T cell receptor beta chain was observed in a study of regulatory T cells in long-lasting Graves disease (dated by TCRdb to about 2021). About the study as a whole: In the newly diagnosed Graves' disease group, patients had been taking antithyroid drugs for less than 3 months. Patients with persistent Graves' disease were compared with patients with newly diagnosed Graves' disease using TCR sequencing and RNA sequencing of peripheral blood. TCR sequencing covered 13 persistent and approximately 20 newly diagnosed Graves' disease patients, around 35 samples in total. The study took place in China and was registered as a clinical trial.

As to this clonotype: This receptor's antigen is unknown. It has no much larger one-base neighbor in the sample; base qualities were not kept.

Via the germline V gene (reference sequence), CDR1 is SGHNT and CDR2 YYREEE. The trim is 7 bases for V and 6 bases for J, with a gap of 30 bases between the germline ends. CDR3 length: 18 amino acids, cysteine to phenylalanine. The DNA shown is the 54-base CDR3, in frame from base 1. The study at large found these results: Compared with newly diagnosed patients, persistent Graves' disease patients had lower TCR Shannon entropy and fewer highly expanded clones, which suggests clonal expansion. As a limitation, the authors acknowledged that the small sample size may reduce accuracy. Preferential use of TRBV28, TRBJ1-2 and TRBJ2-5 was observed in persistent disease, whereas TRBV20-1 and TRBJ2-1 were favored in newly diagnosed disease. Peripheral blood alone was examined, since thyroid tissue, which constituted the primary lesion, could not be accessed. Persistent patients shared more public clonotypes among themselves (around 3,000) than newly diagnosed patients did (about 970). Sequencing and analysis were limited to the TCR beta chain.

Preparation of the library involved multiplex PCR. Sequencer: Illumina HiSeq 4000. To build TCR beta libraries, CDR3 regions were amplified by Arm-PCR using iRepertoire HTBI primers. Gel purification was performed on PCR products prior to sequencing. The source study handled its data this way. Gene usage analysis of CDR3 amino acid clonotypes relied on the 55 to 80 TRBV and 15 or so TRBJ segments identified across samples. Filtered high-quality paired reads were merged into contigs using COPE and FqMerger. BLAST was used to align contigs to IMGT TRBV, TRBD and TRBJ reference genes, and CDR3 was defined according to IMGT. Any clonotype with a frequency above 0.1% was classified as a highly expanded clone. Shannon entropy served as the measure of repertoire diversity, while the Gini coefficient captured V-J evenness. A clonotype found in more than one individual was treated as public. TCRdb passed the public sequencing reads through fastp at Q25 and MiXCR, retaining productive beta sequences. Each entry merges the rows of one CDR3 protein and shows their most common DNA and genes. TCRdb's processing, not the authors' own work, is the source of the V and J calls. The sample table contains 200,000 to 250,000 distinct CDR3 sequences; only one count was recorded for roughly 18% of them. The top ten constitute approximately 12% of the sample.

The time point label corresponds to: newly diagnosed GD, antithyroid drugs for less than 3 months. For both TCR sequencing and RNA sequencing, RNA was extracted from PBMCs using TRIzol. The diagnosis of Graves' disease was made according to American Thyroid Association guidelines. Patients for the study were recruited at an endocrinology department in Xi'an, China. From each patient, around 9 milliliters of peripheral blood was collected into an EDTA anticoagulant tube. Ficoll Paque Plus density gradient separation was used to isolate PBMCs, and no additional T cell sorting was done. An Agilent 2100 Bioanalyzer and agarose gel were used to check RNA quality, while a NanoDrop 2000 measured RNA concentration. This sample was shared with a second study, whose subject was T cells in Graves' hyperthyroidism and ophthalmopathy. Per that second paper: Graves' hyperthyroidism was defined as stable when no progression to ophthalmopathy occurred over 18 months of follow-up. Hyperthyroidism patients were newly diagnosed, with disease duration under 2 months, and aged 18 to 65 years. Any patient with an uncontrolled infection, another autoimmune disease, pregnancy or lactation was excluded. Diagnoses relied on clinical symptoms, serum thyroxine and TRAb, thyroid ultrasound and orbital computed tomography. The TCR CDR3 was subjected to a first round of RT-PCR using the HTBI primer set and the Qiagen OneStep RT-PCR kit. Most expanded thyroid clonotypes (frequency above 0.001) were also detected in blood, suggesting blood repertoires may reflect thyroid immune responses. In cross-validation, a model built on a 13 V-J signature told ophthalmopathy apart from stable hyperthyroidism with under 90% sensitivity and about 81% specificity, and in testing the same model reached 80%/75%. In validation, the model predicted progression to ophthalmopathy with 60% to 71% sensitivity and 72% to 85% specificity, a median of 6.5 months before onset. To identify TCR V-J signatures that set the groups apart, the researchers used a discovery cohort of roughly 100 patients, made up of 43 with Graves' ophthalmopathy and about 59 with stable Graves' hyperthyroidism. Whether ophthalmopathy could be predicted prospectively was tested in an independent validation cohort made up of roughly 19 hyperthyroidism patients plus 17 patients who later progressed to ophthalmopathy. The roughly 94 discovery patients were randomly divided into training and test sets at a 7:3 ratio. Thyroid tissue and blood T-cell repertoires from six Graves' hyperthyroidism patients were also compared in the study. Following sampling, methimazole starting at 30 mg daily was given to hyperthyroidism patients, and high-dose intravenous methylprednisolone was given to ophthalmopathy patients. Libraries were constructed in a second round of multiplex PCR, after which size selection and purification were carried out. The libraries were sequenced on an Illumina HiSeq2000 using paired-end 100 bp reads. Raw data were processed with SOAPnuke, discarding reads with adapters, uncalled bases, mean Phred below 15, or no exact constant-primer or identifier match. High-quality paired reads were merged with COPE v1.2.5, and unique nucleotide sequences were defined as clonotypes. MiTCR v1.1 was used to align clonotypes to the IMGT TRBV, TRBD and TRBJ reference segments. Only V-J combinations with frequency above 0.0001, covering approximately 99% of repertoires, were analysed. The TCS score was defined as F50 (clonal expansion) divided by E x V (chaos), with BLOSUM62-based TCRdist calculated between CDR3 peptides within each V-J. Welch's t-statistics and random forest reduced roughly 540 V-J features to roughly 13, which were used in a naive Bayes classifier (R e1071). No statistical method was used to fix the sample size in advance, and group allocation was not hidden from the investigators. TCR Vbeta CDR3 sequencing of 120 to 150 peripheral blood samples (43 ophthalmopathy, under 80 hyperthyroidism and roughly 17 progressor patients) is reported in the paper.

The specimen comprised peripheral blood mononuclear cells (PBMCs), sampled at new diagnosis, from a patient treated with antithyroid drugs. The receptor's source is a woman aged 25 to 39 with Graves disease. Donor details come from another sample of the same person, matched by shared clones. The chain was built from TRBV5-4 and TRBJ2-3, and TRBD2 may be the D gene, going by 7 matching bases. The nucleotide sequence reads as follows: TGTGCCAGCGGGTCGACAGGCCTAGCGGAGTGGTGCCCGGATACGCAGTATTTT. Translated, it gives CASGSTGLAEWCPDTQYF.